The rows below give T cell receptor beta chains drawn from one sample of a study of T cell changes during pregnancy in multiple sclerosis. TCRdb's table, derived via immunoSEQ multiplex PCR, lists solely in-frame clones and lacks some. The sample includes tens of thousands of clones, about 89% of them seen just once. This material consisted of CD4+ T cells from peripheral blood mononuclear cells, taken before pregnancy. The receptors stem from a female donor with multiple sclerosis, enrolled in a pregnancy study. CDR3s include the opening cysteine and the closing phenylalanine or tryptophan. The D gene is left open where the match is weak. Rows give clone size only sometimes, using once, few, many, or a class for an expanded clone.

>TRBJ1-2|-|13|TRBV7-2|TRBD1
CASSSRQGSGYTF
TGTGCCAGCAGCTCGAGACAGGGGAGTGGCTACACCTTC
>TRBJ1-3|-|15|TRBV7-7|-
CASSLSQGSGNTIYF
TGTGCCAGCAGCTTGAGCCAGGGTAGCGGAAACACCATATATTTT
>TRBJ1-1|-|13|TRBV7-3|-
CASSLHREGEAFF
TGTGCCAGCAGCCTGCACAGGGAGGGAGAAGCTTTCTTT
>TRBJ1-2|-|13|TRBV7-2|TRBD1
CASSLGQGYGYTF
TGTGCCAGCAGCTTGGGACAGGGCTATGGCTACACCTTC
>TRBJ1-3|-|13|TRBV7-2|-
CASSPRQGNTIYF
TGTGCCAGCAGCCCCCGACAGGGAAACACCATATATTTT
>TRBJ1-5|-|16|TRBV7-9|TRBD1
CASSLGGGQGEKPQHF
TGTGCCAGCAGCTTAGGTGGGGGACAGGGGGAAAAGCCCCAGCATTTT
>TRBJ1-1|-|11|TRBV10-3|-
CASSGGSEAFF
TGTGCCTCCAGCGGGGGGTCTGAAGCTTTCTTT
>TRBJ1-6|few|19|TRBV6-1|-
CASSETPMRGSSYNSPLHF
TGTGCCAGCAGTGAAACCCCGATGCGGGGTAGCTCCTATAATTCACCCCTCCACTTT
>TRBJ1-1|-|12|TRBV29-1|TRBD1
CSVATGVGEAFF
TGCAGCGTGGCCACAGGGGTAGGAGAAGCTTTCTTT
>TRBJ2-7|once|12|TRBV2|-
CATHGEPYEQYF
TGTGCCACCCATGGTGAGCCCTACGAGCAGTACTTC
>TRBJ1-1|-|14|TRBV11-2|-
CASSLEASNTEAFF
TGTGCCAGCAGCTTAGAGGCCTCGAACACTGAAGCTTTCTTT
>TRBJ2-5|-|14|TRBV7-3|TRBD1
CASSLGTGGGTQYF
TGTGCCAGCAGCCTCGGGACAGGAGGGGGGACCCAGTACTTC
>TRBJ1-5|-|14|TRBV6-5|-
CASSYTGFNQPQHF
TGTGCCAGCAGTTATACAGGTTTCAATCAGCCCCAGCATTTT
>TRBJ2-7|-|13|TRBV6-5|TRBD1
CASTYRGQGKQYF
TGTGCCAGCACCTACCGGGGACAGGGAAAGCAGTACTTC
>TRBJ1-6|-|15|TRBV14|-
CASSQVVAGNSPLHF
TGTGCCAGCAGCCAAGTTGTAGCTGGGAATTCACCCCTCCACTTT
>TRBJ2-1|-|19|TRBV9|TRBD1
CASSSTAFEGALGYNEQFF
TGTGCCAGCAGCTCAACGGCATTTGAGGGGGCGCTGGGGTACAATGAGCAGTTCTTC